Listed here are 31 T cell receptor beta chains from one sample, sequenced in a study of cytomegalovirus exposure and HLA in healthy donors. PCR involved 60 Vbeta and 13 Jbeta primers. The data were produced by immunoSEQ multiplex PCR, yet TCRdb's version contains in-frame clones alone and is incomplete. Of 45,000 to 65,000 clones listed, around 72% are singletons. Sequenced sample: PBMCs. Receptor source: a woman aged 45-65 years in good health and CMV-seropositive.

The CDR3 nucleotides read TGTGCCACCAGGCGTCATCCCTCAGCGGCCAATTCACCCCTCCACTTT. It encodes CATRRHPSAANSPLHF. The V call is TRBV15, the J call TRBJ1-6; no reliable D call. The CDR3 extends over 16 amino acids. CDR1 is LNHNV, CDR2 YYDKDF, per germline (reference sequence). Trimming stripped 6 bases from V and 7 bases from J, with 19 bases between.

This sequence joins TRBV7-2 and TRBJ2-7; 9 nucleotides agree with TRBD1. With V trimmed by 5 bases and J by 2 bases, 4 bases remained unmatched. This CDR3 has 14 residues. Germline lookup yields CDR1 SGHTA and CDR2 FQGNSA. The CDR3 DNA follows: TGTGCCAGCAGCACGACAGGGGGTACCTACGAGCAGTACTTC. Its protein is CASSTTGGTYEQYF.

The rearrangement joins TRBV30 to TRBJ2-3, with 9 nucleotides matching TRBD2. CDR1 and CDR2 from the germline V gene are GTSNPN and SVGIG (reference sequence). The CDR3 covers 15 residues. After removal of 2 bases from V and 6 bases from J, the junction contained 9 bases not matched to a gene. CDR3 protein: CAWSPKNSGRDTQYF. The CDR3 DNA reads TGTGCCTGGAGTCCCAAAAACAGCGGGAGGGATACGCAGTATTTT. The full variable domain, with the rest looked up from reference TRBV30 and TRBJ2-3, is SQTIHQWPATLVQPVGSPLSLECTVEGTSNPNLYWYRQAAGRGLQLLFYSVGIGQISSEVPQNLSASRPQDRQFILSSKKLLLSDSGFYLCAWSPKNSGRDTQYFGPGTRLTVL.

This chain uses TRBV4-3 with TRBJ2-1, with 7 bases aligning to TRBD2. Looked up from germline, CDR1 is LGHNA and CDR2 is YSLEER. J gave up 6 bases and V 4 bases, and 12 bases lay outside the gene matches. The CDR3 runs 16 residues. CDR3 in DNA: TGCGCCAGCAGCCCGGGGCGAGGCTGGGGGGGCAATGAGCAGTTCTTC. Residues: CASSPGRGWGGNEQFF.

The chain is built from TRBV7-8 and TRBJ2-7, with 8 bases aligning to TRBD2. V shed 5 bases and J 3 bases; nucleotides not matched to a gene: 9. The germline gives CDR1 SGHVS, CDR2 FQNEAQ. The CDR3 consists of 15 residues. CDR3 loop: CASSPIPGGVYEQYF. The CDR3 bases are TGTGCCAGCAGCCCAATCCCGGGGGGGGTCTACGAGCAGTACTTC.

This rearrangement joins TRBV7-2 to TRBJ1-1; no firm D call. Germline V gene data show CDR1 as SGHTA and CDR2 as FQGNSA. This CDR3 is 16 amino acids long. The V gene lost 2 bases and the J gene lost 1 base, with 14 bases spanning the gap. Here the CDR3 reads CASSLKRFGRNTEAFF. The DNA of the CDR3 is TGTGCCAGCAGCTTAAAACGGTTTGGGCGGAACACTGAAGCTTTCTTT.

In this sample, this clone turned up a few times. The V gene is TRBV4-2, the J gene TRBJ1-4; no reliable D call. Germline lookup yields CDR1 LGHNA and CDR2 YNFKEQ. The CDR3 contains 14 residues. V was trimmed by 7 bases and J by 0 bases, leaving 9 bases between them. In DNA form, the CDR3 reads TGTGCCAGCAAGCCCTCTGCAACTAATGAAAAACTGTTTTTT. Translation: CASKPSATNEKLFF.

The chain is built from TRBV29-1 and TRBJ2-1; 10 bases map to TRBD1. With V trimmed by 6 bases and J by 5 bases, 7 bases remained unmatched. Germline lookup yields CDR1 SQVTM and CDR2 ANQGSEA. This CDR3 region has 14 residues. DNA of the CDR3: TGCAGCGTCGTGGGGACAGGGGTTAACAATGAGCAGTTCTTC. Its protein is CSVVGTGVNNEQFF.

The chain links TRBV27 to TRBJ1-2; the D gene is possibly TRBD1 (5 bases). Germline values: CDR1 MNHEY, CDR2 SMNVEV (reference sequence). The CDR3 covers 12 residues. Trimming shortened V by 5 bases and J by 7 bases, and 11 bases separated the two germline ends. CDR3: CASSPQGSGYTF. The CDR3, as DNA: TGTGCCAGCAGTCCGCAGGGTAGTGGCTACACCTTC.

The genes are TRBV2 and TRBJ2-3; no definite D call. Per the germline V gene, CDR1 is SNHLY and CDR2 is FYNNEI. There are 14 residues in the CDR3. Trimming took 3 bases from V and 6 from J, leaving 13 bases between them. The CDR3 sequence is CASSEVTERDTQYF. CDR3 nucleotides: TGTGCCAGCAGTGAGGTCACGGAGAGGGATACGCAGTATTTT. The variable domain in full, with the rest retrieved from reference TRBV2 and TRBJ2-3, is EPEVTQTPSHQVTQMGQEVILRCVPISNHLYFYWYRQILGQKVEFLVSFYNNEISEKSEIFDDQFSVERPDGSNFTLKIRSTKLEDSAMYFCASSEVTERDTQYFGPGTRLTVL.

The chain joins TRBV28 to TRBJ2-7; possible D gene TRBD1, 5 bases. The CDR3 is made up of 15 amino acids. The V and J ends lost 6 bases and 0 bases respectively, with 15 bases between them. Germline CDR1 is MDHEN and CDR2 is SYDVKM. CDR3 amino acids: CASSAGKGGSYEQYF. CDR3 nucleotide sequence: TGTGCCAGCAGCGCAGGGAAGGGCGGCTCCTACGAGCAGTACTTC.

The chain is built from TRBV7-2 and TRBJ2-1; 7 bases are a match to TRBD2. The length of the CDR3 is 13 residues. Germline V gene sequence: CDR1 SGHTA, CDR2 FQGNSA. The V and J ends lost 3 bases and 9 bases, in that order; junction bases with no gene match: 5. The CDR3: CASSFGGEGEQFF. CDR3 nucleotides: TGTGCCAGCAGCTTTGGGGGGGAGGGTGAGCAGTTCTTC.

The chain is built from TRBV27 and TRBJ2-7; D not certain. V was pared by 4 bases and J by 3 bases, with 10 bases between. CDR3 length: 13 residues. Germline CDR1 MNHEY, CDR2 SMNVEV (reference sequence). Here the CDR3 reads CASSWRPSYEQYF. The CDR3, as DNA: TGTGCCAGCAGTTGGCGGCCGAGCTACGAGCAGTACTTC.

The chain uses TRBV19 and TRBJ2-5; TRBD2 matches at 8 bases. CDR1 is LNHDA, CDR2 SQIVND, per germline (reference sequence). V lost 5 bases to trimming and J lost 5 bases; unmatched junction nucleotides: 10. The CDR3 is 15 residues long. The CDR3 DNA follows: TGTGCCAGTAGTTCCTCCTGGACTAGCTTTGAGACCCAGTACTTC. This sequence encodes CASSSSWTSFETQYF.

This clone was seen once. J is TRBJ2-7 and V is TRBV28; 9 positions match TRBD2. CDR1 is MDHEN and CDR2 is SYDVKM in the germline V gene. The CDR3 length is 15 residues. After removal of 4 bases from V and 3 bases from J, the junction contained 7 bases not matched to a gene. The CDR3 loop is CASSSPAGGDYEQYF. CDR3 DNA sequence: TGTGCCAGCAGTTCCCCCGCGGGGGGGGACTACGAGCAGTACTTC.

The CDR3 is CAISTLSGDEQFF. Here the CDR3 DNA reads TGTGCCATCAGCACCCTAAGTGGTGATGAGCAGTTCTTC. The rearrangement joins TRBV10-3 to TRBJ2-1, with D unresolved. CDR1 and CDR2 (germline): ENHRY, SYGVKD. Trimming removed 6 bases at V and 8 bases at J, with 14 bases between. The CDR3 totals 13 residues.

J is TRBJ2-1 and V is TRBV7-3; TRBD2 aligns across 8 bases. Per the germline V gene, CDR1 is SGHTA and CDR2 is FQGTGA. This CDR3 is built from 13 residues. V shed 5 bases, J shed 10 bases, and the junction held 7 bases outside the gene matches. This chain's CDR3 is CASSQGGGWEQFF. The CDR3 DNA sequence: TGTGCCAGCAGCCAAGGCGGGGGGTGGGAGCAGTTCTTC.

The chain joins TRBV6-1 to TRBJ1-5, with 7 positions matching TRBD1. V dropped 6 bases and J dropped 5; count of bases not matched to a gene: 10. CDR1 MNHNS and CDR2 SASEGT come from the germline V gene. CDR3 length: 15 residues. In DNA, the CDR3 is TGTGCCAGCAGGTCCGGGACAGTGCCGGATCAGCCCCAGCATTTT. As protein: CASRSGTVPDQPQHF.

The genes are TRBV5-1 and TRBJ2-4, with TRBD2 matching over 10 bases. Germline V gene sequence: CDR1 SGHRS, CDR2 YFSETQ. The ends lost 2 bases at V and 1 base at J; junction bases unmatched: 12. The length of the CDR3 is 19 residues. The CDR3 region is CASSFGSYSGGRAKNIQYF. CDR3 bases: TGCGCCAGCAGCTTCGGGTCATATAGCGGGGGGCGGGCCAAAAACATTCAGTACTTC.

The chain uses TRBV7-9 and TRBJ2-2, with 7 bases identical to TRBD1. CDR1 and CDR2 from the germline V gene are SEHNR and FQNEAQ (reference sequence). This CDR3 has 16 residues. Trimming took 5 bases from V and 3 from J; bases not matched to a gene: 9. The CDR3 DNA is TGTGCCAGCAGCCCTTATTACAGGGGATACACCGGGGAGCTGTTTTTT. Translation gives CASSPYYRGYTGELFF. Together with reference TRBV7-9 and TRBJ2-2, the CDR3 gives the full variable domain: DTGVSQNPRHKITKRGQNVTFRCDPISEHNRLYWYRQTLGQGPEFLTYFQNEAQLEKSRLLSDRFSAERPKGSFSTLEIQRTEQGDSAMYLCASSPYYRGYTGELFFGEGSRLTVL.

The rearrangement links TRBV11-1 to TRBJ2-2; 11 positions agree with TRBD1. Trimming at V came to 5 bases and at J to 7 bases, leaving 6 bases not matched to a gene. CDR1 SGHAT and CDR2 FQDESV come from the germline V gene (reference sequence). The CDR3 runs 15 residues. The CDR3 sequence: CASSVDRGLGGELFF. As DNA, the CDR3 is TGTGCCAGCAGCGTGGACAGGGGGCTCGGCGGGGAGCTGTTTTTT. The full variable domain, completed using reference TRBV11-1 and TRBJ2-2, is EAEVAQSPRYKITEKSQAVAFWCDPISGHATLYWYRQILGQGPELLVQFQDESVVDDSQLPKDRFSAERLKGVDSTLKIQPAELGDSAMYLCASSVDRGLGGELFFGEGSRLTVL.

This clone came up once. The CDR3 DNA reads as TGTGCCAGCAGCTACGGTCCAAGCACAGATACGCAGTATTTT. Its translation is CASSYGPSTDTQYF. The chain joins TRBV7-6 to TRBJ2-3; D call uncertain. With 4 bases removed from V and 0 bases from J, the gap between germline ends came to 8 bases. This CDR3 is 14 amino acids long. The germline gives CDR1 SGHVS, CDR2 FNYEAQ.

Only one count was recorded for this clone. The genes are TRBV4-1 and TRBJ2-3; tentatively, D is TRBD2 (5 bases). CDR3 length: 16 residues. Looked up from germline, CDR1 is MGHRA and CDR2 is YSYEKL. Trimming pared 1 base from V and 4 bases from J, leaving 15 bases between. The CDR3 DNA reads as TGCGCCAGCAGCCAAGGCCGTTGGGAGAATGCAGATACGCAGTATTTT. It specifies CASSQGRWENADTQYF.

The gene calls are TRBV4-3 and TRBJ2-3; 8 nucleotides line up with TRBD2. CDR1 LGHNA and CDR2 YSLEER come from the germline V gene. CDR3 length: 16 amino acids. Trimming at V came to 0 bases and at J to 5 bases, leaving 7 bases not matched to a gene. DNA of the CDR3: TGCGCCAGCAGCCAAGATTCGGGGGCGGGGGGAGATACGCAGTATTTT. Its translation: CASSQDSGAGGDTQYF.

The CDR3 reads CASSLGSRAGEQYF. The CDR3 DNA follows: TGTGCCAGCAGCTTAGGATCTAGGGCGGGCGAGCAGTACTTC. The chain recombines TRBV7-6 with TRBJ2-7, with D possibly TRBD2 on 5 matching bases. Germline V gives CDR1 SGHVS, CDR2 FNYEAQ. CDR3 size: 14 residues. Trimming took 1 base from V and 6 from J, leaving 13 bases between them.

The genes are TRBV7-2 and TRBJ2-5; 9 nucleotides match TRBD2. V lost 5 bases to trimming and J lost 6 bases; unmatched junction nucleotides: 10. CDR3 size: 15 residues. Germline CDR1 reads SGHTA; CDR2 reads FQGNSA. The CDR3 sequence is CASSHGRGGLKTQYF. DNA for the CDR3: TGTGCCAGCAGCCATGGGCGGGGGGGTTTAAAGACCCAGTACTTC.

This clone was detected only once. The J gene is TRBJ2-3, the V gene TRBV7-9; perhaps TRBD2 as D (6 bases). The ends were cut back, 3 bases at V and 1 base at J, with 17 bases in the middle. The CDR3 consists of 17 residues. The germline V gene has CDR1 SEHNR and CDR2 FQNEAQ (reference sequence). CDR3 DNA: TGTGCCAGCAGCTTTCCTAGCTGGGACTCTGGCACAGATACGCAGTATTTT. Protein sequence: CASSFPSWDSGTDTQYF.

The chain recombines TRBV7-2 with TRBJ1-1; D may be TRBD1 (5 bases). CDR1 and CDR2 (germline): SGHTA, FQGNSA. V lost 2 bases and J 11 bases, leaving 15 bases between the germline ends. This CDR3 region has 13 residues. In DNA form, the CDR3 reads TGTGCCAGCAGCTTACAAAGGGGCGAGGTCGCTTTCTTT. Its protein is CASSLQRGEVAFF.

This rearrangement joins TRBV7-9 to TRBJ2-1; 8 bases map to TRBD1. Germline CDR1 SEHNR, CDR2 FQNEAQ (reference sequence). The CDR3 covers 14 residues. Trimming at V came to 5 bases and at J to 7 bases, leaving 7 bases not matched to a gene. The CDR3: CASSPRTGTNEQFF. The CDR3 region has the DNA TGTGCCAGCAGCCCCCGGACAGGGACGAATGAGCAGTTCTTC.

In this sample, this clone turned up a few times. The rearrangement joins TRBV7-9 to TRBJ2-1; TRBD1 matches 9 bases. The CDR3 has 15 residues. The V segment lost 4 bases and the J segment 8 bases; nucleotides outside the gene matches: 9. The germline gives CDR1 SEHNR, CDR2 FQNEAQ (reference sequence). CDR3 sequence: CASSYSGTGWYEQFF. CDR3 in DNA: TGTGCCAGCAGCTACTCCGGGACAGGGTGGTATGAGCAGTTCTTC.

This clone was counted between two and nine times. This chain connects TRBV6-6 to TRBJ2-5, with D perhaps TRBD2 (6 bases). Germline V gene lookup returns CDR1 MNHNY and CDR2 SVGAGI (reference sequence). This CDR3 has 13 residues. With 5 bases removed from V and 7 bases from J, the gap between germline ends came to 14 bases. The CDR3 spells CASSDSGLRTQYF. The CDR3 DNA reads as TGTGCCAGCAGTGATAGCGGTCTTCGGACCCAGTACTTC.